Listed here are 29 T cell receptor beta chains from one sample, sequenced in a study of cytomegalovirus exposure and HLA in healthy donors. PCR employed 60 Vbeta and 13 Jbeta primers. Assay: immunoSEQ multiplex PCR; the TCRdb copy retains only in-frame clones and omits some. This sample's clone table lists around 120,000 clones. The sequenced sample was PBMCs. The receptors were gathered from a man between 18 and 35 years old in good health and CMV-seronegative.

This sequence joins TRBV30 and TRBJ1-5, with D perhaps TRBD1 (5 bases). The germline gives CDR1 GTSNPN, CDR2 SVGIG (reference sequence). The CDR3 sequence is 14 residues long. The V end was cut by 0 bases, the J end by 6 bases, with 12 bases between. The DNA for the CDR3 is TGTGCCTGGAGTGTCACAGCCGGGGGTCAGCCCCAGCATTTT. Protein product: CAWSVTAGGQPQHF.

A remark on this clone: The junction and the germline gene differ at one end; a read error may be behind it. The chain links TRBV18 to TRBJ1-5, with a tentative D call TRBD1 (6 bases). Germline assignment: CDR1 KGHSH and CDR2 LQKENI. This CDR3 has 15 residues. The CDR3 nucleotides read TGTGCCAACTCACCGCTACAGGGATACGATCAGCCCCAGCATTTT. Translating gives CANSPLQGYDQPQHF.

The chain is built from TRBV9 and TRBJ2-5; a possible D gene is TRBD1 (5 bases). The CDR3 sequence is 14 residues long. Trimming pared 7 bases from V and 5 bases from J, leaving 18 bases between. Germline V gene sequence: CDR1 SGDLS, CDR2 YYNGEE. The CDR3 spells CASGRFQGGETQYF. The CDR3 DNA is TGTGCCAGCGGCCGTTTCCAGGGCGGTGAGACCCAGTACTTC. Using reference TRBV9 and TRBJ2-5 for the parts outside the CDR3, the full variable domain is DSGVTQTPKHLITATGQRVTLRCSPRSGDLSVYWYQQSLDQGLQFLIQYYNGEERAKGNILERFSAQQFPDLHSELNLSSLELGDSALYFCASGRFQGGETQYFGPGTRLLVL.

This sequence joins TRBV18 and TRBJ1-1, with D unclear. Looked up from germline, CDR1 is KGHSH and CDR2 is LQKENI. V was cut by 0 bases and J by 3 bases, with 11 bases left in between. The CDR3 spans 15 residues. The CDR3 DNA sequence: TGTGCCAGCTCACCACCGAGCGACTTGGACACTGAAGCTTTCTTT. Amino acid sequence: CASSPPSDLDTEAFF. Full variable domain (missing parts from reference TRBV18 and TRBJ1-1): NAGVMQNPRHLVRRRGQEARLRCSPMKGHSHVYWYRQLPEEGLKFMVYLQKENIIDESGMPKERFSAEFPKEGPSILRIQQVVRGDSAAYFCASSPPSDLDTEAFFGQGTRLTVV.

The chain joins TRBV2 to TRBJ2-3; possible D gene TRBD2, 7 bases. This CDR3 has 13 amino acids. With 8 bases removed from V and 2 bases from J, the gap between germline ends came to 11 bases. The germline CDR1 and CDR2 sequences are SNHLY and FYNNEI. The CDR3 nucleotides read TGTGCCAGCCGGGGGGCCCTCACAGATACGCAGTATTTT. This encodes CASRGALTDTQYF.

This chain joins TRBV7-2 and TRBJ2-7; 7 bases fit TRBD1. Unmatched junction bases numbered 23, after V lost 6 bases and J lost 3 bases. This CDR3 is built from 19 residues. Germline V gene lookup returns CDR1 SGHTA and CDR2 FQGNSA. Here the CDR3 reads CASSADVVTRGQRVYEQYF. The CDR3 DNA follows: TGTGCCAGCAGTGCCGATGTGGTTACGAGGGGGCAAAGAGTCTACGAGCAGTACTTC.

V usage is TRBV11-3 and J usage is TRBJ1-1; D is unresolved. The CDR3 consists of 13 residues. Per germline, CDR1 SGHNT and CDR2 YENEEA. Deletions cut 3 bases from V and 0 bases from J, with 5 bases between. Here the CDR3 DNA reads TGTGCCAGCAGCTTCACAGTGAACACTGAAGCTTTCTTT. The encoded protein is CASSFTVNTEAFF.

V and J are TRBV27 and TRBJ1-4, with 8 bases that match TRBD1. The CDR3 sequence is 14 residues long. The germline V gene has CDR1 MNHEY and CDR2 SMNVEV (reference sequence). V gave up 6 bases and J gave up 8 bases; unmatched junction bases: 8. The CDR3 nucleotides read TGTGCCAGCAGGGCCCAGGGGGCAGGAGAAAAACTGTTTTTT. The encoded protein is CASRAQGAGEKLFF.

The chain combines TRBV7-2 with TRBJ2-6; D uncertain. CDR3 length equals 16 residues. The ends were cut back, 4 bases at V and 0 bases at J, with 10 bases in the middle. Germline loops: CDR1 SGHTA, CDR2 FQGNSA. The DNA of the CDR3 is TGTGCCAGCAGCTCACAGATTACCTCTGGGGCCAACGTCCTGACTTTC. This sequence encodes CASSSQITSGANVLTF.

V and J are TRBV4-2 and TRBJ2-3; 12 bases agree with TRBD2. Germline V gene data show CDR1 as LGHNA and CDR2 as YNFKEQ. The J segment lost 0 bases and the V segment lost 1 base, leaving 2 bases of the junction unmatched. CDR3 length: 17 amino acids. CDR3 coding DNA: TGTGCCAGCAGCCAAGGGACTAGCGGGACTAGCACAGATACGCAGTATTTT. Its translation: CASSQGTSGTSTDTQYF.

J is TRBJ1-2 and V is TRBV9; TRBD1 matches at 10 bases. Per germline, CDR1 SGDLS and CDR2 YYNGEE. There are 17 residues in the CDR3. V shed 0 bases, J shed 3 bases, and the junction held 8 bases outside the gene matches. The CDR3: CASSVEGYGTGDYGYTF. CDR3 sequence (DNA): TGTGCCAGCAGCGTAGAGGGTTACGGGACAGGGGACTATGGCTACACCTTC. The variable domain in full, with the rest retrieved from reference TRBV9 and TRBJ1-2, is DSGVTQTPKHLITATGQRVTLRCSPRSGDLSVYWYQQSLDQGLQFLIQYYNGEERAKGNILERFSAQQFPDLHSELNLSSLELGDSALYFCASSVEGYGTGDYGYTFGSGTRLTVV.

This chain joins TRBV7-6 and TRBJ2-1; 10 nucleotides line up with TRBD2. This CDR3 has 16 amino acids. J was trimmed by 5 bases and V by 5 bases; bases with no gene match: 9. Germline CDR1 SGHVS, CDR2 FNYEAQ. The CDR3 sequence: CASSDPRTSGNNEQFF. As DNA, the CDR3 is TGTGCCAGCAGCGACCCAAGGACTAGCGGTAACAATGAGCAGTTCTTC.

The gene calls are TRBV4-1 and TRBJ2-2; D possibly corresponds to TRBD2 (5 bases). V shed 1 base and J shed 1 base, with 10 bases lying between them. CDR3 length: 16 residues. Germline loops: CDR1 MGHRA, CDR2 YSYEKL. This CDR3 is CASSQGSGGNTGELFF. For the CDR3, the DNA is TGCGCCAGCAGCCAAGGCAGCGGAGGGAACACCGGGGAGCTGTTTTTT.

V usage is TRBV9 and J usage is TRBJ1-2; TRBD1 agrees at 9 bases. The CDR3 covers 16 residues. Germline assignment: CDR1 SGDLS and CDR2 YYNGEE. The ends lost 2 bases at V and 3 bases at J; junction bases unmatched: 8. CDR3 bases: TGTGCCAGCAGCGTTCCGAGGACAGGGGATTACTATGGCTACACCTTC. This codes for CASSVPRTGDYYGYTF. Variable domain in full (rest from reference TRBV9 and TRBJ1-2): DSGVTQTPKHLITATGQRVTLRCSPRSGDLSVYWYQQSLDQGLQFLIQYYNGEERAKGNILERFSAQQFPDLHSELNLSSLELGDSALYFCASSVPRTGDYYGYTFGSGTRLTVV.

This rearrangement joins TRBV6-6 to TRBJ1-1, with 9 bases that match TRBD1. CDR3 length: 14 residues. V lost 11 bases and J lost 1; bases outside the gene matches: 8. CDR1 is MNHNY, CDR2 SVGAGI, per germline (reference sequence). The CDR3 reads CAGRTGAENTEAFF. Here the CDR3 DNA reads TGTGCCGGTAGGACAGGGGCTGAGAACACTGAAGCTTTCTTT.

The genes are TRBV5-6 and TRBJ2-7; TRBD2 matches at 12 bases. V lost 2 bases and J lost 4; bases outside the gene matches: 10. The germline gives CDR1 SGHDT, CDR2 YYEEEE. The CDR3 sequence is 17 residues long. CDR3: CASSFSTSGGWSYEQYF. CDR3 bases: TGTGCCAGCAGCTTTTCGACTAGCGGGGGATGGAGTTACGAGCAGTACTTC.

This chain joins TRBV7-2 and TRBJ2-1; tentative D call: TRBD2 (5 bases). Trimming pared 5 bases from V and 9 bases from J, leaving 11 bases between. The CDR3 consists of 12 residues. Germline-derived CDR1 and CDR2 are SGHTA and FQGNSA. CDR3 nucleotides: TGTGCCAGCAGCCCATTAGCGATTGAGCAGTTCTTC. It is translated as CASSPLAIEQFF.

The rearrangement uses TRBV2 and TRBJ2-1, with D tentatively TRBD2 (5 bases). V lost 6 bases and J 7 bases, leaving 25 bases between the germline ends. Germline loops: CDR1 SNHLY, CDR2 FYNNEI. CDR3 length: 17 amino acids. The CDR3, as DNA: TGTGCCAGCAGGCGCGGCACCGTAAGCGGAGTCGGGAATGAGCAGTTCTTC. It translates to CASRRGTVSGVGNEQFF. Combining the CDR3 with reference TRBV2 and TRBJ2-1 gives the whole variable domain EPEVTQTPSHQVTQMGQEVILRCVPISNHLYFYWYRQILGQKVEFLVSFYNNEISEKSEIFDDQFSVERPDGSNFTLKIRSTKLEDSAMYFCASRRGTVSGVGNEQFFGPGTRLTVL.

J is TRBJ2-7 and V is TRBV7-9, with 10 bases identical to TRBD1. The trim removed 8 bases at V and 4 bases at J, leaving 11 bases unmatched. The CDR3 is 15 residues long. Germline loops: CDR1 SEHNR, CDR2 FQNEAQ (reference sequence). The CDR3 sequence is CASPPEGTGEYEQYF. The CDR3, as DNA: TGTGCCAGCCCCCCAGAGGGGACAGGGGAATACGAGCAGTACTTC. The full variable domain, its missing parts supplied by reference TRBV7-9 and TRBJ2-7, is DTGVSQNPRHKITKRGQNVTFRCDPISEHNRLYWYRQTLGQGPEFLTYFQNEAQLEKSRLLSDRFSAERPKGSFSTLEIQRTEQGDSAMYLCASPPEGTGEYEQYFGPGTRLTVT.

The rearrangement joins TRBV30 to TRBJ1-2; no reliable D call. CDR1 and CDR2 (germline): GTSNPN, SVGIG (reference sequence). The CDR3 covers 14 residues. Trimming left V 4 bases short and J 0 bases short, with 12 bases between. CDR3 DNA: TGTGCCTGGAACTTCCTTACCTCTAACTATGGCTACACCTTC. Translated: CAWNFLTSNYGYTF.

The chain recombines TRBV13 with TRBJ2-7; D remains ambiguous. V was trimmed by 5 bases and J by 4 bases, leaving 12 bases between them. CDR3 size: 13 residues. CDR1 and CDR2 from the germline V gene are PRHDT and FYEKMQ (reference sequence). The CDR3 sequence is CASSPRFGYEQYF. The CDR3 DNA follows: TGTGCCAGCAGCCCCAGATTCGGGTACGAGCAGTACTTC.

The V call is TRBV2, the J call TRBJ2-5, with D tentatively TRBD1 (6 bases). The J call may be faulty, since TRBJ2-7 better matches the DNA end. This CDR3 region has 12 residues. CDR1 is SNHLY and CDR2 is FYNNEI in the germline V gene. CDR3 nucleotide sequence: TGTGCCACCGGACAGTTAACCTACGAGCAGTACTTC. It codes for CATGQLTYEQYF.

The chain joins TRBV30 to TRBJ1-5, with 8 bases lining up with TRBD1. Germline V gives CDR1 GTSNPN, CDR2 SVGIG (reference sequence). CDR3 length: 14 residues. Germline trimming cut 2 bases from V and 0 bases from J; bases unmatched to any gene: 0. CDR3 DNA sequence: TGTGCCTGGAGTCAGGGGGCTAGCAATCAGCCCCAGCATTTT. This encodes CAWSQGASNQPQHF.

The chain recombines TRBV11-1 with TRBJ1-1; TRBD1 matches at 9 bases. The length of the CDR3 is 16 residues. From germline, CDR1 is SGHAT and CDR2 FQDESV (reference sequence). V lost 1 base to trimming and J lost 4 bases; unmatched junction nucleotides: 7. The DNA for the CDR3 is TGTGCCAGCAGCTTAGGGGTGGACAGGGGTGGCACTGAAGCTTTCTTT. It specifies CASSLGVDRGGTEAFF.

The J gene is TRBJ1-6, the V gene TRBV6-4; D unclear. This CDR3 contains 15 residues. V was pared by 2 bases and J by 0 bases, with 5 bases between. Germline CDR1 MRHNA, CDR2 SNTAGT. Here the CDR3 DNA reads TGTGCCAGCAGTGACAGGAGCTCCTATAATTCACCCCTCCACTTT. This translates into CASSDRSSYNSPLHF.

The chain couples TRBV9 to TRBJ1-2, with 10 positions matching TRBD1. The CDR3 extends over 12 amino acids. V lost 9 bases to trimming and J lost 4 bases; unmatched junction nucleotides: 3. Germline assignment: CDR1 SGDLS and CDR2 YYNGEE. CDR3 nucleotides: TGTGCCACCCGGGACAGGGGCTATGGCTACACCTTC. Amino acid sequence: CATRDRGYGYTF.

The V call is TRBV4-2, the J call TRBJ1-5; no clear D gene. Germline assignment: CDR1 LGHNA and CDR2 YNFKEQ. This CDR3 comprises 15 residues. Trimming took 3 bases from V and 2 from J, leaving 11 bases between them. In DNA, the CDR3 is TGTGCCAGCAGCCAGGTAGAGGAGGGCAATCAGCCCCAGCATTTT. Residues: CASSQVEEGNQPQHF.

The CDR3 bases are TGTGCCAGCAGCTTAGAAGGGACAGGGGCGGGAGAGACCCAGTACTTC. Encoded protein: CASSLEGTGAGETQYF. This chain joins TRBV7-9 and TRBJ2-5; 10 bases are a match to TRBD1. The CDR3 loop spans 16 amino acids. J was trimmed by 4 bases and V by 1 base; bases with no gene match: 6. Germline lookup yields CDR1 SEHNR and CDR2 FQNEAQ (reference sequence).

The chain joins TRBV7-9 to TRBJ1-2, with D possibly matching TRBD1 (6 bases). There are 15 residues in the CDR3. Trimming left V 4 bases short and J 1 base short, with 13 bases between. CDR1 is SEHNR, CDR2 FQNEAQ, per germline (reference sequence). For the CDR3, the DNA is TGTGCCAGCAGCTGGCCAGGGGCTTTTAACTATGGCTACACCTTC. Protein: CASSWPGAFNYGYTF.